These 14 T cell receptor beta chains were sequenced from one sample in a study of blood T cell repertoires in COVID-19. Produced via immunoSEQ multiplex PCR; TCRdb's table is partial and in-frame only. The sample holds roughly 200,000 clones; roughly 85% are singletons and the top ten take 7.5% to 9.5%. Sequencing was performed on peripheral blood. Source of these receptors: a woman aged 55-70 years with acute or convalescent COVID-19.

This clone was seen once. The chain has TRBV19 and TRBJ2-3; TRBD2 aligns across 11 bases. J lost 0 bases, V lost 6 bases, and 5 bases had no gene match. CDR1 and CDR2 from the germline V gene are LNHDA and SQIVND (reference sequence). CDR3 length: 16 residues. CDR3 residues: CASRPWTSGSTDTQYF. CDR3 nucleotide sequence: TGTGCCAGTAGGCCCTGGACTAGCGGGAGCACAGATACGCAGTATTTT.

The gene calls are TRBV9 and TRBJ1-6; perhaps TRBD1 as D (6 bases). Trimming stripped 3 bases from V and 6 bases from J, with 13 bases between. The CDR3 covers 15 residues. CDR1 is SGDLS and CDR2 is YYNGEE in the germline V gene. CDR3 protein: CASSAQGSGNSPLHF. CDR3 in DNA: TGTGCCAGCAGCGCACAGGGATCTGGTAATTCACCCCTCCACTTT.

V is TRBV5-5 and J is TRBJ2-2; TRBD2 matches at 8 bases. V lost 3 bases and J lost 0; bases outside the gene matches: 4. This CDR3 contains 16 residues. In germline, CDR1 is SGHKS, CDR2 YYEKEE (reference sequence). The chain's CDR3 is CASSSLAGPNTGELFF. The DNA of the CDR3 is TGTGCCAGCAGCTCTTTAGCGGGACCGAACACCGGGGAGCTGTTTTTT.

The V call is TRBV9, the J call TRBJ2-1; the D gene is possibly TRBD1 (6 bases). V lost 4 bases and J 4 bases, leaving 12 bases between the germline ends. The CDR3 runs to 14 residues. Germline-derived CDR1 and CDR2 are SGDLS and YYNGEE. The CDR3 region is CASSPLGGYNEQFF. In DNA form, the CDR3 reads TGTGCCAGCAGCCCTCTAGGGGGATACAATGAGCAGTTCTTC.

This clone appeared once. For the CDR3, the DNA is TGTGCCAGTAGTCCGACCCGACAGGGGAGGAATGAGCAGTTCTTC. Translation gives CASSPTRQGRNEQFF. The chain employs TRBV19 and TRBJ2-1, with 8 bases lining up with TRBD1. Germline assignment: CDR1 LNHDA and CDR2 SQIVND (reference sequence). The ends lost 5 bases at V and 7 bases at J; junction bases unmatched: 10. CDR3 size: 15 residues.

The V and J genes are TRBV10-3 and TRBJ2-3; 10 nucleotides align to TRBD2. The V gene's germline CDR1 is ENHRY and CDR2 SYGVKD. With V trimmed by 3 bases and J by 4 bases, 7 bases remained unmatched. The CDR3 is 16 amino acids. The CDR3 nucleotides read TGTGCCATCAGTGATAGCGGGAGGCGCGTTGCAGATACGCAGTATTTT. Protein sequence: CAISDSGRRVADTQYF.

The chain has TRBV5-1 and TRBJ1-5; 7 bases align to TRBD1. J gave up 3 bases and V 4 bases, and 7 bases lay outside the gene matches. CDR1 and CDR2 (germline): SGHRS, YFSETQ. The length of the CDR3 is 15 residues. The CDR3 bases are TGCGCCAGCAGCCCCGGACAGGCGACCAATCAGCCCCAGCATTTT. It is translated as CASSPGQATNQPQHF.

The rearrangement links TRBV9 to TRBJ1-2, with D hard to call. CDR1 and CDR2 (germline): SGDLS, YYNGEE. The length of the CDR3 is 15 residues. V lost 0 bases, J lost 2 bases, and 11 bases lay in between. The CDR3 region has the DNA TGTGCCAGCAGCGTAGGCGGGGTTATCAACTATGGCTACACCTTC. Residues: CASSVGGVINYGYTF.

CDR3 loop: CASSIFGQGIQEAFF. The DNA of the CDR3 is TGTGCCAGTAGTATCTTTGGACAGGGGATCCAGGAAGCTTTCTTT. The V call is TRBV19, the J call TRBJ1-1; 9 positions match TRBD1. This CDR3 is built from 15 residues. Trimming at V came to 3 bases and at J to 8 bases, leaving 10 bases not matched to a gene. Germline-derived CDR1 and CDR2 are LNHDA and SQIVND (reference sequence).

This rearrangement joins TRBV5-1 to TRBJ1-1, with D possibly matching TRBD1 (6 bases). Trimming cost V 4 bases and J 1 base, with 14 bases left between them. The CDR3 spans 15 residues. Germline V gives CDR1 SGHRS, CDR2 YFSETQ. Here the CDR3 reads CASSPGDLGNTEAFF. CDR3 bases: TGCGCCAGCAGCCCAGGGGATCTCGGGAACACTGAAGCTTTCTTT.

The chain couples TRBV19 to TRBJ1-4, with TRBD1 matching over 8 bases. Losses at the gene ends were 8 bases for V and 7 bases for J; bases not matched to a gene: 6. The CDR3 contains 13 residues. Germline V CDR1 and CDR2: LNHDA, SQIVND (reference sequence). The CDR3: CASEGQGGEKLFF. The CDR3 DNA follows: TGTGCCAGTGAAGGACAGGGTGGTGAAAAACTGTTTTTT.

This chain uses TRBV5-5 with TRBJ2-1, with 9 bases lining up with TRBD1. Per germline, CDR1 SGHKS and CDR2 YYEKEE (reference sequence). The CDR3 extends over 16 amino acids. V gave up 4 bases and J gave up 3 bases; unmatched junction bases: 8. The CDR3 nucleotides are TGTGCCAGCAGCCCCTCGGGACAGGGTTTCTACAATGAGCAGTTCTTC. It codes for CASSPSGQGFYNEQFF.

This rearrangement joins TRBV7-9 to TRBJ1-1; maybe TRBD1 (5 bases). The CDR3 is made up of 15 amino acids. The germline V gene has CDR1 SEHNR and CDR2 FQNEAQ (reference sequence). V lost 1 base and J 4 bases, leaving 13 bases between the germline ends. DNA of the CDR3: TGTGCCAGCAGCTTAGAGGGGCCGGGGGGCACTGAAGCTTTCTTT. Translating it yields CASSLEGPGGTEAFF. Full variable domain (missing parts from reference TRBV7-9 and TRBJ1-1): DTGVSQNPRHKITKRGQNVTFRCDPISEHNRLYWYRQTLGQGPEFLTYFQNEAQLEKSRLLSDRFSAERPKGSFSTLEIQRTEQGDSAMYLCASSLEGPGGTEAFFGQGTRLTVV.

CDR3 amino acids: CASSPKLLTTFEQFF. CDR3 bases: TGTGCCAGTAGTCCCAAGTTACTAACTACGTTTGAGCAGTTCTTC. The chain has TRBV19 and TRBJ2-1; no reliable D call. The V gene lost 5 bases and the J gene lost 9 bases, with 20 bases spanning the gap. Germline CDR1 LNHDA, CDR2 SQIVND (reference sequence). This CDR3 has 15 residues.